The 12 T cell receptor beta chains below come from one sample, sequenced in a study of brain T cells in children with intractable seizures. Only in-frame clones appear in the TCRdb table, and some are missing; sequencing was by immunoSEQ multiplex PCR. The repertoire holds 110,000 or so clones, with approximately 94% as singletons. The material was peripheral blood, obtained at surgery. The receptors were gathered from a boy younger than two with hemimegalencephaly and intractable seizures.

The chain carries TRBV20-1 and TRBJ2-3; D unresolved. The CDR3 loop spans 11 amino acids. Germline CDR1 reads DFQATT; CDR2 reads SNEGSKA (reference sequence). Between the trimmed V and J ends, which lost 6 bases and 4 bases, there was a span of 8 bases. The CDR3 here is CSAPTSDTQYF. The DNA of the CDR3 is TGCAGTGCCCCTACCTCAGATACGCAGTATTTT.

J is TRBJ2-7 and V is TRBV5-1, with 11 bases matching TRBD2. J gave up 4 bases and V 4 bases, and 4 bases lay outside the gene matches. The germline CDR1 and CDR2 sequences are SGHRS and YFSETQ. This CDR3 contains 14 residues. CDR3 sequence reads: CASSPGTSGYEQYF. The CDR3 region has the DNA TGCGCCAGCAGCCCCGGGACTAGCGGATACGAGCAGTACTTC.

V gene TRBV9 combines with J gene TRBJ2-1; 8 bases are shared with TRBD2. The CDR3 is made up of 15 amino acids. Trimming took 4 bases from V and 3 from J; bases not matched to a gene: 6. The germline V gene encodes CDR1 SGDLS and CDR2 YYNGEE. CDR3 sequence reads: CASSPPAGGYNEQFF. CDR3 DNA: TGTGCCAGCAGCCCCCCGGCGGGAGGCTACAATGAGCAGTTCTTC.

The chain couples TRBV28 to TRBJ1-2; 8 nucleotides agree with TRBD1. CDR3 length: 15 residues. Germline V gene lookup returns CDR1 MDHEN and CDR2 SYDVKM. J gave up 0 bases and V 5 bases, and 5 bases lay outside the gene matches. As DNA, the CDR3 is TGTGCCAGCAGTACAGAACAGGGGGCTAACTATGGCTACACCTTC. Translating gives CASSTEQGANYGYTF.

J is TRBJ2-1 and V is TRBV7-3; 8 bases are shared with TRBD2. CDR1 SGHTA and CDR2 FQGTGA come from the germline V gene. The CDR3 loop spans 17 amino acids. V trimming: 4 bases; J trimming: 0 bases; junction bases outside the gene matches: 8. CDR3 loop: CASSSRGSGGSYNEQFF. The CDR3 DNA reads as TGTGCCAGCAGCTCCAGAGGAAGCGGGGGCTCCTACAATGAGCAGTTCTTC.

The V and J genes are TRBV20-1 and TRBJ1-2; possibly TRBD1 for D (6 bases). The germline gives CDR1 DFQATT, CDR2 SNEGSKA (reference sequence). The CDR3 runs to 11 residues. V lost 8 bases and J lost 4, with 11 bases in between. The CDR3 spells CSYRVSYGYTF. CDR3 DNA sequence: TGCAGTTACAGGGTGTCCTATGGCTACACCTTC.

V usage is TRBV11-3 and J usage is TRBJ2-5; weak D call: TRBD1 (5 bases). V lost 1 base and J 2 bases, leaving 14 bases between the germline ends. Germline assignment: CDR1 SGHNT and CDR2 YENEEA. This CDR3 spans 16 amino acids. The CDR3 loop is CASSLVGWGRQETQYF. The CDR3 DNA is TGTGCCAGCAGCTTAGTAGGCTGGGGCCGGCAAGAGACCCAGTACTTC.

The genes are TRBV19 and TRBJ2-1, with a possible D match to TRBD1 (6 bases). Germline lookup yields CDR1 LNHDA and CDR2 SQIVND (reference sequence). The CDR3 is 13 amino acids. V dropped 5 bases and J dropped 6 bases, with 11 bases sitting between them. This CDR3 reads CASSALGGNEQFF. The DNA of the CDR3 is TGTGCCAGTAGTGCCCTAGGGGGCAATGAGCAGTTCTTC. Full variable domain (outside the CDR3, taken from reference TRBV19 and TRBJ2-1): DGGITQSPKYLFRKEGQNVTLSCEQNLNHDAMYWYRQDPGQGLRLIYYSQIVNDFQKGDIAEGYSVSREKKESFPLTVTSAQKNPTAFYLCASSALGGNEQFFGPGTRLTVL.

The rearrangement links TRBV4-3 to TRBJ1-2; D uncertain. This CDR3 is built from 17 residues. Trimming took 0 bases from V and 2 from J, leaving 16 bases between them. The germline V gene encodes CDR1 LGHNA and CDR2 YSLEER. As DNA, the CDR3 is TGCGCCAGCAGCCAAGAGCCCCCCGGATGGACCAACTATGGCTACACCTTC. Protein: CASSQEPPGWTNYGYTF.

The V call is TRBV6-2 or TRBV6-3, the J call TRBJ2-7; the D is unclear. With 0 bases removed from V and 2 bases from J, the gap between germline ends came to 5 bases. This CDR3 has 13 residues. Germline CDR1 MNHEY, CDR2 SVGEGT. CDR3 sequence reads: CASSYSSAYEQYF. DNA of the CDR3: TGTGCCAGCAGTTACTCGAGTGCCTACGAGCAGTACTTC.

The chain uses TRBV2 and TRBJ2-7; 9 bases line up with TRBD2. Germline values: CDR1 SNHLY, CDR2 FYNNEI. The CDR3 totals 15 residues. Trimming at V came to 4 bases and at J to 7 bases, leaving 11 bases not matched to a gene. The CDR3 DNA sequence: TGTGCCAGCAGTGCTCGGTCTAGCGGGGTTAGGGAGCAGTACTTC. This sequence encodes CASSARSSGVREQYF.

V and J are TRBV28 and TRBJ2-4; 9 nucleotides line up with TRBD2. Trimming cost V 5 bases and J 4 bases; bases outside gene matches: 3. The CDR3 is made up of 14 amino acids. Looked up from germline, CDR1 is MDHEN and CDR2 is SYDVKM. The CDR3 loop reads CASSPLAGKNIQYF. In DNA form, the CDR3 reads TGTGCCAGCAGTCCCCTAGCGGGGAAAAACATTCAGTACTTC.